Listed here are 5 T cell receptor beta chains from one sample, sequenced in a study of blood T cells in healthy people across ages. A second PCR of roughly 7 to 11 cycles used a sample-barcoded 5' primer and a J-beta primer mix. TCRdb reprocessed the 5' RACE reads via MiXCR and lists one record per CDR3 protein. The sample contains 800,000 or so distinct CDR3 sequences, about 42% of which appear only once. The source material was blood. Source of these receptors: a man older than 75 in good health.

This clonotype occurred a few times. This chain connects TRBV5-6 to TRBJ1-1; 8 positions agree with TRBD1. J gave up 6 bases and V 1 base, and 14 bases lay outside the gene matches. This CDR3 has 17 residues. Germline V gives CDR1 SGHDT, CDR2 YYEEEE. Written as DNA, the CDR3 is TGTGCCAGCAGCTTGACAGGGGGATCAACTAGCCCCCCTGAAGCTTTCTTT. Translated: CASSLTGGSTSPPEAFF.

CDR3 nucleotide sequence: TGCAGCGCCCAGACAGGGATCGCCGAGCAGTACTTC. Translation: CSAQTGIAEQYF. V and J are TRBV29-1 and TRBJ2-7; TRBD1 matches at 7 bases. There are 12 residues in the CDR3. V lost 7 bases, J lost 6 bases, and 9 bases stayed unmatched. CDR1 SQVTM and CDR2 ANQGSEA come from the germline V gene.

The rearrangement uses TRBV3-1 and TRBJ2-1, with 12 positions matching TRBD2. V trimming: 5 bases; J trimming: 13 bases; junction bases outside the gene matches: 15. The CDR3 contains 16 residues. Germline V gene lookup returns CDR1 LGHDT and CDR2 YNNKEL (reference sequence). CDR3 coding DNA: TGTGCCAGCAGCAAAGGGGCTAGCGGGAGGGCCTCTATTCAGTTCTTC. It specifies CASSKGASGRASIQFF.

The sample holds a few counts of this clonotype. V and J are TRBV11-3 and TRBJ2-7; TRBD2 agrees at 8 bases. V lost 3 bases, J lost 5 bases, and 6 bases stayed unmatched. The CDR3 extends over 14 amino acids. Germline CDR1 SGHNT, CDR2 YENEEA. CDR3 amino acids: CASSFSGSGDEQYF. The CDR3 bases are TGTGCCAGCAGCTTCAGCGGGAGTGGGGACGAGCAGTACTTC. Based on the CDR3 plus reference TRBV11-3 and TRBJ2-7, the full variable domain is EAGVVQSPRYKIIEKKQPVAFWCNPISGHNTLYWYLQNLGQGPELLIRYENEEAVDDSQLPKDRFSAERLKGVDSTLKIQPAELGDSAVYLCASSFSGSGDEQYFGPGTRLTVT.

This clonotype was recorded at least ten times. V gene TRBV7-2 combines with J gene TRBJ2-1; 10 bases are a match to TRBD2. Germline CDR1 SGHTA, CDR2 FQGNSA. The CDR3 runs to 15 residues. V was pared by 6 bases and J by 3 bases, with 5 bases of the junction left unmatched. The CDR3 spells CASSSRLAGYNEQFF. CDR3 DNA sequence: TGTGCCAGCAGTTCGCGACTAGCGGGCTACAATGAGCAGTTCTTC.